These 30 T cell receptor beta chains originate from one sample sequenced in a study of read filtering for tumor transcriptome and immune sequencing. The library was built from roughly 400 ng RNA with molecular barcoded adaptors for alpha/delta and beta/gamma chains. A single record per CDR3 protein comes from TCRdb applying MiXCR to the reads. The sample has more than 100,000 distinct CDR3 sequences, 10% to 15% seen once. Sequencing was carried out using a population of CD138-negative cells sorted from bone marrow. These receptors all come from a donor at least 40 years old with multiple myeloma.

This clonotype has at least ten counts. The chain has TRBV29-1 and TRBJ2-3; D is unclear. In germline, CDR1 is SQVTM, CDR2 ANQGSEA. V was cut by 6 bases and J by 0 bases, with 10 bases left in between. The CDR3 is made up of 13 amino acids. The chain's CDR3 is CSVPFGSTDTQYF. Here the CDR3 DNA reads TGCAGCGTCCCTTTCGGGAGCACAGATACGCAGTATTTT.

This clonotype was observed many times. The gene calls are TRBV12-5 and TRBJ1-5; possibly TRBD1 for D (5 bases). The ends were cut back, 3 bases at V and 1 base at J, with 10 bases in the middle. CDR1 LGHNT and CDR2 FRNRAP come from the germline V gene. CDR3 length: 15 residues. The CDR3 DNA reads TGTGCTAGTGGTTTTGGGGGGGGGAGCAATCAGCCCCAGCATTTT. Translated, it gives CASGFGGGSNQPQHF. Combining the CDR3 with reference TRBV12-5 and TRBJ1-5 gives the whole variable domain DARVTQTPRHKVTEMGQEVTMRCQPILGHNTVFWYRQTMMQGLELLAYFRNRAPLDDSGMPKDRFSAEMPDATLATLKIQPSEPRDSAVYFCASGFGGGSNQPQHFGDGTRLSIL.

This clonotype appeared many times. The chain links TRBV6-1 to TRBJ1-1; TRBD1 might be the D (5 bases). The CDR3 is 12 residues long. Deletions cut 8 bases from V and 4 bases from J, with 11 bases between. CDR1 and CDR2 (germline): MNHNS, SASEGT. CDR3 bases: TGTGCCAGCGATAGGGGTCTCACTGAAGCTTTCTTT. It codes for CASDRGLTEAFF.

Regarding this clonotype: With a much larger clone just one base away, this may be a read error. The J gene is TRBJ2-2, the V gene TRBV10-2; 8 bases map to TRBD1. Germline V gene data show CDR1 as WSHSY and CDR2 as SAAADI. The CDR3 sequence is 17 residues long. The trim removed 2 bases at V and 0 bases at J, leaving 5 bases unmatched. The CDR3 here is CASSEPRDRSNTGELFF. CDR3 DNA: TGCGCCAGCAGTGAGCCCCGGGACAGGTCGAACACCGGGGAGCTGTTTTTT.

This clonotype occurred many times. This chain connects TRBV20-1 to TRBJ2-3; unclear D gene. This CDR3 is built from 13 residues. CDR1 is DFQATT, CDR2 SNEGSKA, per germline (reference sequence). DNA for the CDR3: TGCTCCTGCGCCCCCCCGGGTACAGATACGCAGTATTTT. Amino acid sequence: CSCAPPGTDTQYF.

This clonotype showed up many times. The DNA of the CDR3 is TGTGCCAGCAGTGACTGGAGGGGGGGAAATACGCAGTATTTT. Translated: CASSDWRGGNTQYF. V usage is TRBV6-5 and J usage is TRBJ2-3; TRBD2 might be the D (7 bases). The CDR3 has 14 residues. The ends were cut back, 5 bases at V and 7 bases at J, with 16 bases in the middle. Germline CDR1 MNHEY, CDR2 SVGAGI.

Turning to this clonotype: A junction end diverges from the germline sequence, so it may reflect a read error. The genes are TRBV7-9 and TRBJ2-3; no firm D call. The CDR3 loop spans 12 amino acids. Germline V gene data show CDR1 as SEHNR and CDR2 as FQNEAQ (reference sequence). The CDR3 DNA is TGTGCCAGCAGCTTAAGCACAGATACGCGGTATTTT. It codes for CASSLSTDTRYF.

The gene calls are TRBV10-3 and TRBJ2-7; 8 bases map to TRBD1. Germline assignment: CDR1 ENHRY and CDR2 SYGVKD. J lost 1 base, V lost 11 bases, and 10 bases had no gene match. The CDR3 runs 14 residues. The CDR3 DNA follows: TGTGCCGCTGGGAATGGACAGGGATCCTACGAGCAGTACTTC. This sequence encodes CAAGNGQGSYEQYF.

There are many counts of this clonotype. This sequence joins TRBV7-3 and TRBJ2-1, with D perhaps TRBD2 (6 bases). The CDR3 length is 14 residues. V dropped 5 bases and J dropped 4 bases, with 12 bases sitting between them. Germline assignment: CDR1 SGHTA and CDR2 FQGTGA. The CDR3 reads CASSPGLGYNEQFF. CDR3 DNA: TGTGCCAGCAGCCCGGGACTGGGATACAATGAGCAGTTCTTC.

In this sample, this clonotype turned up many times. V and J are TRBV28 and TRBJ2-2, with TRBD2 identical over 7 bases. After removal of 5 bases from V and 7 bases from J, the junction contained 7 bases not matched to a gene. Germline lookup yields CDR1 MDHEN and CDR2 SYDVKM. This CDR3 is built from 14 residues. The CDR3, as DNA: TGTGCCAGCAGTCCCAAAGCGGGGCACGGGGAGCTGTTTTTT. It yields the protein CASSPKAGHGELFF.

Comment on this clonotype: A much larger clone sits a single nucleotide away, making a read error possible. This chain connects TRBV4-1 to TRBJ2-7; D might be TRBD2 (5 bases). This CDR3 is 16 amino acids long. From germline, CDR1 is MGHRA and CDR2 YSYEKL. The CDR3 spells CTSSQGRTDGSYEQYF. CDR3 sequence (DNA): TGCACCAGCAGCCAAGGGAGAACGGACGGAAGCTACGAGCAGTACTTC.

Of note for this clonotype: A much larger clone differs from this one at a single base, so this may be a read error. The rearrangement joins TRBV20-1 to TRBJ1-4, with 9 bases matching TRBD1. Judging by the DNA end, TRBJ2-3 fits better; the J call may be wrong. The CDR3 totals 16 residues. Germline V lookup: CDR1 DFQATT, CDR2 SNEGSKA (reference sequence). CDR3 loop: CSATGQGMGALGTQYF. The CDR3 region has the DNA TGCAGTGCTACCGGACAGGGGATGGGCGCCTTGGGTACGCAGTATTTT.

This clonotype was seen at least ten times. CDR3 bases: TGTGCCAGTAGTCCCACGGACAGGGGGAATCAGCCCCAGCATTTT. This gives the protein CASSPTDRGNQPQHF. The chain has TRBV19 and TRBJ1-5, with 10 positions matching TRBD1. Germline V CDR1 and CDR2: LNHDA, SQIVND (reference sequence). The trim removed 5 bases at V and 4 bases at J, leaving 5 bases unmatched. The CDR3 is made up of 15 amino acids. Filled out from reference TRBV19 and TRBJ1-5, the complete variable domain reads DGGITQSPKYLFRKEGQNVTLSCEQNLNHDAMYWYRQDPGQGLRLIYYSQIVNDFQKGDIAEGYSVSREKKESFPLTVTSAQKNPTAFYLCASSPTDRGNQPQHFGDGTRLSIL.

This chain links TRBV12-3 or TRBV12-4 with TRBJ1-5; the D gene is possibly TRBD1 (5 bases). V shed 5 bases and J shed 9 bases, with 14 bases lying between them. The CDR3 totals 13 residues. CDR3 sequence reads: CASSDSWLGPQHF. The CDR3, as DNA: TGTGCCAGCAGTGACAGTTGGCTCGGGCCCCAGCATTTT.

This clonotype was observed many times. The J gene is TRBJ1-1, the V gene TRBV4-1; 10 nucleotides line up with TRBD1. V was pared by 0 bases and J by 2 bases, with 6 bases of the junction left unmatched. This CDR3 is built from 17 residues. The germline gives CDR1 MGHRA, CDR2 YSYEKL. The CDR3 sequence: CASSQESGTGVNTEAFF. The CDR3 nucleotides are TGCGCCAGCAGCCAAGAATCCGGGACAGGGGTAAACACTGAAGCTTTCTTT.

The sample holds many counts of this clonotype. The chain recombines TRBV29-1 with TRBJ1-1; D gene uncertain. CDR1 SQVTM and CDR2 ANQGSEA come from the germline V gene. V was clipped by 3 bases and J by 5 bases, with 7 bases between them. CDR3 size: 11 residues. The CDR3 is CSVDGATEAFF. CDR3 DNA: TGCAGCGTTGATGGAGCTACTGAAGCTTTCTTT.

The table lists this clonotype with many counts. DNA for the CDR3: TGTGCCAGCAGTTACTCGCGGAGGGACACTGAAGCTTTCTTT. Translating it yields CASSYSRRDTEAFF. The V and J genes are TRBV6-5 and TRBJ1-1, with no clear D. The germline V and J ends were trimmed by 0 bases and 3 bases, with 8 bases remaining between them. The CDR3 runs to 14 residues. Germline values: CDR1 MNHEY, CDR2 SVGAGI.

This clonotype showed up many times. The chain combines TRBV7-2 with TRBJ2-1; D is unresolved. The germline V gene has CDR1 SGHTA and CDR2 FQGNSA. The V gene lost 0 bases and the J gene lost 0 bases, with 0 bases spanning the gap. There are 13 residues in the CDR3. The DNA for the CDR3 is TGTGCCAGCAGCTTAGCCTCCTACAATGAGCAGTTCTTC. Amino acid sequence: CASSLASYNEQFF.

This clonotype showed up many times. The genes are TRBV6-5 and TRBJ2-1; the match to TRBD2 covers 8 bases. The J segment lost 3 bases and the V segment lost 7 bases, leaving 2 bases of the junction unmatched. CDR1 is MNHEY and CDR2 is SVGAGI in the germline V gene. This CDR3 spans 13 amino acids. The CDR3 reads CASTGGGYNEQFF. CDR3 nucleotide sequence: TGTGCCAGCACGGGAGGGGGCTACAATGAGCAGTTCTTC.

This clonotype was observed many times. The genes are TRBV4-1 and TRBJ2-1, with 9 bases lining up with TRBD1. V was pared by 4 bases and J by 4 bases, with 8 bases of the junction left unmatched. The germline gives CDR1 MGHRA, CDR2 YSYEKL. The CDR3 runs to 16 residues. CDR3 sequence (DNA): TGCGCCAGCAGCCCGACAGGGGGTCGTACGTACAATGAGCAGTTCTTC. Translating gives CASSPTGGRTYNEQFF.

The rearrangement uses TRBV20-1 and TRBJ1-3; D is unclear. The CDR3 extends over 11 amino acids. CDR1 is DFQATT and CDR2 is SNEGSKA in the germline V gene (reference sequence). V was cut by 1 base and J by 6 bases, with 4 bases left in between. The CDR3 reads CSARGPNTIYF. CDR3 nucleotides: TGCAGTGCTAGAGGTCCAAACACCATATATTTT.

The table lists this clonotype with many counts. The gene calls are TRBV20-1 and TRBJ2-5; the match to TRBD2 covers 9 bases. Germline V gene sequence: CDR1 DFQATT, CDR2 SNEGSKA (reference sequence). This CDR3 spans 14 amino acids. CDR3 DNA sequence: TGCAGCGGGGGGGCAAGCGGGAGGAGAGAGACCCAGTACTTC. It is translated as CSGGASGRRETQYF.

This rearrangement joins TRBV29-1 to TRBJ2-2; 7 bases are a match to TRBD2. V lost 1 base, J lost 2 bases, and 1 base stayed unmatched. CDR1 and CDR2 (germline): SQVTM, ANQGSEA. This CDR3 has 14 residues. The CDR3, as DNA: TGCAGCGTTGAAGCAGCGGGAAACACCGGGGAGCTGTTTTTT. Translating it yields CSVEAAGNTGELFF.

This clonotype has ten or more counts. The chain has TRBV20-1 and TRBJ2-5, with TRBD1 matching 8 bases. This CDR3 is built from 14 residues. V lost 5 bases and J lost 7; bases outside the gene matches: 12. CDR1 DFQATT and CDR2 SNEGSKA come from the germline V gene (reference sequence). The DNA of the CDR3 is TGCAGTGCTGTACCGGGACAGGAGGAGGTGACCCAGTACTTC. Protein product: CSAVPGQEEVTQYF.

This clonotype was detected ten times or more. The V gene is TRBV12-3 or TRBV12-4, the J gene TRBJ2-1; 8 nucleotides align to TRBD2. After removal of 5 bases from V and 9 bases from J, the junction contained 12 bases not matched to a gene. This CDR3 spans 15 amino acids. DNA of the CDR3: TGTGCCAGCAGTCGCCCGACGGGACTAGTAAGTGAGCAGTTCTTC. As protein: CASSRPTGLVSEQFF.

The sample holds many counts of this clonotype. The chain recombines TRBV20-1 with TRBJ2-7; the match to TRBD1 covers 7 bases. CDR3 length: 11 amino acids. The J segment lost 7 bases and the V segment lost 3 bases, leaving 3 bases of the junction unmatched. Germline-derived CDR1 and CDR2 are DFQATT and SNEGSKA (reference sequence). The chain's CDR3 is CSASDRVEQYF. In DNA form, the CDR3 reads TGCAGTGCTAGCGACAGGGTTGAGCAGTACTTC.

V is TRBV29-1 and J is TRBJ1-1, with D maybe TRBD1 (6 bases). The V end lost 7 bases, the J end lost 4 bases, and 10 bases lay between the germline ends. There are 11 residues in the CDR3. Germline CDR1 and CDR2: SQVTM and ANQGSEA. The CDR3 coding sequence is TGCAGCGCTTACAGGGCCACTGAAGCTTTCTTT. Encoded protein: CSAYRATEAFF.

This clonotype showed up many times. This chain joins TRBV29-1 and TRBJ2-1, with 11 nucleotides matching TRBD2. The germline gives CDR1 SQVTM, CDR2 ANQGSEA. CDR3 length equals 16 residues. Losses at the gene ends were 3 bases for V and 1 base for J; bases not matched to a gene: 5. CDR3 sequence: CSVDLSGGASYNEQFF. The CDR3 coding sequence is TGCAGCGTTGATCTTAGCGGGGGGGCTTCCTACAATGAGCAGTTCTTC.

This clonotype was seen at least ten times. The rearrangement joins TRBV2 to TRBJ1-2; 8 positions agree with TRBD1. Germline V lookup: CDR1 SNHLY, CDR2 FYNNEI. The CDR3 extends over 15 amino acids. J was trimmed by 4 bases and V by 6 bases; bases with no gene match: 10. The CDR3 bases are TGTGCCAGCAGGATCGCCGGACAGGGAGGCTATGGCTACACCTTC. This translates into CASRIAGQGGYGYTF.

About this clonotype itself: This could be a read error, since a much larger clone is one nucleotide away. The chain employs TRBV29-1 and TRBJ1-2; possible D gene TRBD1, 5 bases. The CDR3 runs to 15 residues. Germline V gene lookup returns CDR1 SQVTM and CDR2 ANQGSEA. As DNA, the CDR3 is TGCAGCGCAGAAAGTTACAGTGGGGGTAACTATGTCTACACCTTC. Translating gives CSAESYSGGNYVYTF.